This TCR beta chain was found in a study of blood T cell repertoires in COVID-19. Germline V gene lookup returns CDR1 SQVTM and CDR2 ANQGSEA. Trimming removed 6 bases from V and 2 bases from J; junction bases left unmatched: 5. The CDR3 contains 13 residues. Sequenced by immunoSEQ multiplex PCR; TCRdb stores in-frame clones only, minus some. The sample has about 75,000 clones, around nine tenths seen once. The sample taken for sequencing was peripheral blood. The chain carries TRBV29-1 and TRBJ2-7; 9 bases agree with TRBD1. This TCR was sampled from a human donor in a cohort sampled during active COVID-19. CDR3 amino acids: CSVLRDRAYEQYF. For the CDR3, the DNA is TGCAGCGTCCTCCGGGACAGGGCCTACGAGCAGTACTTC.